This is a list of T cell receptor beta chains from one sample in a study of blood T cell repertoires in COVID-19. Method: immunoSEQ multiplex PCR; TCRdb's copy keeps in-frame clones and lacks some. Of some 220,000 clones in the sample, 80% to 90% were seen once. Sequenced input: PBMCs or T cells enriched from blood (not recorded which). All receptors derive from a middle-aged woman with acute COVID-19. CDR3s include the opening cysteine and the closing phenylalanine or tryptophan. The order of the fields is clone size, J gene, V gene, D gene, CDR3 protein, CDR3 DNA. A D gene is named only where the DNA matches it firmly. Rows may omit the clone size; those that give it use once, few, many or a size class.

>-|TRBJ2-2|TRBV7-2|-
CASSPQGLGSGELFF
TGTGCCAGCAGCCCACAGGGATTGGGCTCCGGGGAGCTGTTTTTT
>once|TRBJ1-1|TRBV5-1|-
CASSFAGGATYNTEAFF
TGCGCCAGCAGCTTCGCCGGGGGGGCGACCTATAACACTGAAGCTTTCTTT
>-|TRBJ1-2|TRBV7-2|-
CASSLSGSGESGYTF
TGTGCCAGCAGCTTATCCGGTTCTGGTGAGTCCGGCTACACCTTC
>many|TRBJ2-2|TRBV4-2|-
CASSQEPRGTGELFF
TGTGCCAGCAGCCAAGAACCGCGGGGCACCGGGGAGCTGTTTTTT
>-|TRBJ1-1|TRBV18|-
CASSVGQMNTEAFF
TGTGCCAGCTCAGTAGGACAGATGAACACTGAAGCTTTCTTT
>-|TRBJ1-1|TRBV29-1|-
CSVAGDMNTEAFF
TGCAGCGTCGCGGGTGATATGAACACTGAAGCTTTCTTT
>once|TRBJ1-1|TRBV7-9|TRBD1
CASSLTGVIDTEAFF
TGTGCCAGCAGCTTGACAGGGGTTATTGACACTGAAGCTTTCTTT
>few|TRBJ2-7|TRBV5-1|TRBD1
CASSLEGQGNREQYF
TGCGCCAGCAGCTTGGAGGGACAGGGAAATCGCGAGCAGTACTTC
>-|TRBJ1-1|TRBV6-1|-
CASSDLRRQQGNTEAFF
TGTGCCAGCAGTGACCTCCGCCGGCAGCAGGGGAACACTGAAGCTTTCTTT
>-|TRBJ1-2|TRBV19|TRBD1
CASERGQGAGYGYTF
TGTGCCAGCGAAAGGGGACAGGGGGCTGGCTATGGCTACACCTTC
>once|TRBJ1-2|TRBV12-5|TRBD1
CASGLVRDRQHYGYTF
TGTGCTAGTGGTTTGGTCCGGGACAGACAACACTATGGCTACACCTTC
>-|TRBJ1-2|TRBV9|-
CASSVGGVGYGYTF
TGTGCCAGCAGCGTCGGAGGGGTTGGGTATGGCTACACCTTC
>-|TRBJ2-3|TRBV3-1/TRBV3-2|TRBD2
CASSPGLVSDTQYF
TGTGCCAGCAGCCCCGGACTAGTATCCGATACGCAGTATTTT
>-|TRBJ1-1|TRBV29-1|TRBD1
CSVAWTGRTFF
TGCAGCGTTGCCTGGACAGGGAGGACTTTCTTT
>-|TRBJ1-3|TRBV28|-
CASRGRYRDSGNTIYF
TGTGCCAGCAGAGGCCGATACAGGGACTCTGGAAACACCATATATTTT
>-|TRBJ1-2|TRBV28|TRBD1
CASSLGLGGLNYGYTF
TGTGCCAGCAGTTTAGGGTTAGGGGGCCTCAACTATGGCTACACCTTC
>-|TRBJ1-5|TRBV6-5|-
CASRQGSNQPQHF
TGTGCCAGCAGACAGGGTAGCAATCAGCCCCAGCATTTT
>few|TRBJ1-4|TRBV27|-
CASSSDRPTRNNEKLFF
TGTGCCAGCAGTTCCGACAGACCAACGCGTAATAATGAAAAACTGTTTTTT
>-|TRBJ2-6|TRBV19|-
CASSPRQSSGANVLTF
TGTGCCAGTAGTCCTCGACAGTCCTCTGGGGCCAACGTCCTGACTTTC
>-|TRBJ2-2|TRBV19|-
CASSSRGGAANGELFF
TGTGCCAGTAGTTCCCGGGGTGGAGCGGCGAACGGGGAGCTGTTTTTT
>-|TRBJ1-6|TRBV9|TRBD1
CASRQGASNSPLHF
TGTGCCAGCAGGCAGGGGGCCTCAAATTCACCCCTCCACTTT
>-|TRBJ1-1|TRBV5-1|-
CASSLSTNTEAFF
TGCGCCAGCAGCTTGAGTACTAACACTGAAGCTTTCTTT
>-|TRBJ1-2|TRBV3-1/TRBV3-2|-
CASSHLADYGYTF
TGTGCCAGCAGCCATTTGGCAGATTATGGCTACACCTTC
>-|TRBJ2-1|TRBV6-2/TRBV6-3|-
CASSPVETNEQFF
TGTGCCAGCAGTCCCGTGGAGACGAATGAGCAGTTCTTC
>-|TRBJ1-2|TRBV7-9|TRBD1
CASSTGRDRANYGYTF
TGTGCCAGCAGCACCGGTCGGGACAGAGCTAACTATGGCTACACCTTC
>-|TRBJ2-6|TRBV7-2|-
CASSLGQGANVLTF
TGTGCCAGCAGCTTAGGGCAGGGGGCCAACGTCCTGACTTTC
>once|TRBJ1-1|TRBV5-1|TRBD1
CASSPRDRGGGNTEAFF
TGCGCCAGCAGTCCCCGGGACAGGGGGGGAGGAAACACTGAAGCTTTCTTT
>-|TRBJ1-1|TRBV1|-
CTSSRQRSNTEAFF
TGCACCAGCAGCCGCCAGAGGAGTAACACTGAAGCTTTCTTT
>-|TRBJ2-1|TRBV5-1|TRBD1
CASSFQDRGVDEQFF
TGCGCCAGCAGCTTCCAGGACAGGGGGGTCGATGAGCAGTTCTTC
>-|TRBJ1-2|TRBV5-6|-
CASSAGDSDYGYTF
TGTGCCAGCAGCGCCGGAGACAGTGACTATGGCTACACCTTC
>-|TRBJ1-1|TRBV7-2|-
CASSSRNRAAEAFF
TGTGCCAGCAGCTCCCGCAACAGGGCGGCTGAAGCTTTCTTT
>-|TRBJ1-6|TRBV7-9|TRBD1
CASIRTGGHSPLHF
TGTGCCAGCATCCGGACAGGAGGTCATTCACCCCTCCACTTT
>-|TRBJ1-2|TRBV7-9|TRBD1
CASRHKGQFNYGYTF
TGTGCCAGCAGGCACAAGGGACAGTTTAACTATGGCTACACCTTC
>-|TRBJ2-3|TRBV3-1/TRBV3-2|-
CASSQLTDQADTQYF
TGTGCCAGCAGCCAACTAACGGATCAGGCAGATACGCAGTATTTT
>-|TRBJ1-5|TRBV5-5|TRBD1
CASSQRPPTTGLLSQPQHF
TGTGCCAGCAGCCAACGACCCCCTACGACAGGGCTTTTGAGTCAGCCCCAGCATTTT
>-|TRBJ1-3|TRBV5-6|-
CASSLTSQKGNTIYF
TGTGCCAGCAGCTTGACGTCTCAGAAGGGAAACACCATATATTTT
>-|TRBJ2-3|TRBV24-1|TRBD2
CATSDSGLAGDTQYF
TGTGCCACCAGTGATTCGGGACTAGCCGGAGATACGCAGTATTTT
>-|TRBJ1-5|TRBV3-1/TRBV3-2|TRBD1
CASSQDFDRGHNQPQHF
TGTGCCAGCAGCCAAGATTTTGACAGGGGGCACAATCAGCCCCAGCATTTT
>-|TRBJ1-3|TRBV13|-
CASSLGRGGSGNTIYF
TGTGCCAGCAGCCTGGGACGCGGGGGCTCTGGAAACACCATATATTTT
>few|TRBJ2-2|TRBV4-1|-
CASSQGTENTGELFF
TGCGCCAGCAGCCAAGGGACAGAGAACACCGGGGAGCTGTTTTTT
>-|TRBJ1-2|TRBV6-5|-
CASSYPRQIFSDGYTF
TGTGCCAGCAGTTACCCTAGACAGATCTTCTCGGATGGCTACACCTTC
>-|TRBJ1-2|TRBV6-7|-
CASSYEKGVDNGYTF
TGTGCCAGCAGTTATGAGAAGGGGGTGGATAATGGCTACACCTTC
>-|TRBJ2-1|TRBV24-1|TRBD1
CATSTGDRGMSNEQFF
TGTGCCACCAGTACAGGGGACAGGGGGATGTCTAATGAGCAGTTCTTC
>once|TRBJ1-1|TRBV4-1|-
CASSPEHPNTEAFF
TGCGCCAGCAGCCCCGAGCACCCGAACACTGAAGCTTTCTTT
>once|TRBJ1-5|TRBV3-1/TRBV3-2|-
CASSPAVNSNQPQHF
TGTGCCAGCAGCCCCGCAGTAAATAGCAATCAGCCCCAGCATTTT
>-|TRBJ1-2|TRBV3-1/TRBV3-2|-
CASSQVVGVGGYTF
TGTGCCAGCAGCCAAGTTGTAGGGGTGGGCGGCTACACCTTC
>-|TRBJ2-2|TRBV7-2|-
CASSFRHNRGKATGELFF
TGTGCCAGCAGCTTCCGCCACAACCGGGGGAAGGCCACCGGGGAGCTGTTTTTT
>-|TRBJ2-5|TRBV15|TRBD1
CATSRVTGSQETQYF
TGTGCCACCAGCAGAGTGACAGGGTCCCAAGAGACCCAGTACTTC
>-|TRBJ2-1|TRBV19|-
CASSPPRGGKQFF
TGTGCCAGTAGTCCCCCGAGAGGAGGGAAGCAGTTCTTC
>-|TRBJ1-1|TRBV9|TRBD1
CASSVGLRGQGNTEAFF
TGTGCCAGCAGCGTAGGGTTGAGGGGACAGGGGAACACTGAAGCTTTCTTT
>-|TRBJ2-7|TRBV4-3|TRBD2
CASSQDFGGGAYEQYF
TGCGCCAGCAGCCAAGACTTCGGCGGGGGGGCTTACGAGCAGTACTTC
>-|TRBJ1-4|TRBV5-6|-
CASSLRREVEKLFF
TGTGCCAGCAGCTTGCGCAGGGAAGTCGAAAAACTGTTTTTT
>-|TRBJ2-5|TRBV5-5|-
CASSLTPTQETQYF
TGTGCCAGCAGCCTGACACCTACCCAAGAGACCCAGTACTTC